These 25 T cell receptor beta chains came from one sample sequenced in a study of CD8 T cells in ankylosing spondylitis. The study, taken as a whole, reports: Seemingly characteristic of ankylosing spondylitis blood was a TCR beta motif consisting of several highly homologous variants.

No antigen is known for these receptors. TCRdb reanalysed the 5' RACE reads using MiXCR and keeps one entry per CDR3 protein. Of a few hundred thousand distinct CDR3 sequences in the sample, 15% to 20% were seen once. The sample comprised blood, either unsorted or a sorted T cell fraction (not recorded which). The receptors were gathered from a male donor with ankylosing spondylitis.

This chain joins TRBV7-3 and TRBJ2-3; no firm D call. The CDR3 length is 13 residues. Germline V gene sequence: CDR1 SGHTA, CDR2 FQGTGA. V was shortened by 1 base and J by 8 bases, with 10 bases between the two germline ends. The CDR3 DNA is TGTGCCAGCAGCTTAAAGGGTCAGGTTACGCAGTATTTT. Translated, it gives CASSLKGQVTQYF.

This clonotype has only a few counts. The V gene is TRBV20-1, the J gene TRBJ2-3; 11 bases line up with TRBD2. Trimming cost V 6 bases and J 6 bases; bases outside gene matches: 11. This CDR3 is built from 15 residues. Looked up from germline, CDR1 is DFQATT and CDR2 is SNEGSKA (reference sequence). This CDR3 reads CSAPTSGDPQDTQYF. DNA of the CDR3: TGCAGTGCACCGACTAGCGGGGACCCACAGGATACGCAGTATTTT.

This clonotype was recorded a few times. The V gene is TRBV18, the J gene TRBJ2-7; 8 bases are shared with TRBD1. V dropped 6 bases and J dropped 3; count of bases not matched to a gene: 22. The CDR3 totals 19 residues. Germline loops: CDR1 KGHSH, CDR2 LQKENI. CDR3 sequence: CASSPTGQGALVIGYEQYF. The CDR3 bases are TGTGCCAGCTCGCCAACAGGGCAGGGGGCCTTAGTAATCGGCTACGAGCAGTACTTC.

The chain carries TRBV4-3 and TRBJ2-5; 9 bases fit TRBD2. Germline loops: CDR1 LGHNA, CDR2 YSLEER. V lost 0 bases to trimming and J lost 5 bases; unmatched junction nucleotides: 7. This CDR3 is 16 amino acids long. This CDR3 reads CASSQDAGGPDETQYF. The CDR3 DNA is TGCGCCAGCAGCCAAGATGCGGGAGGGCCTGATGAGACCCAGTACTTC.

The CDR3 DNA reads TGTGCCAGCAGCTTAGGGACATTCTATAATTCACCCCTCCACTTT. Protein sequence: CASSLGTFYNSPLHF. This chain joins TRBV7-9 and TRBJ1-6, with a tentative D call TRBD1 (5 bases). This CDR3 is built from 15 residues. CDR1 and CDR2 from the germline V gene are SEHNR and FQNEAQ (reference sequence). The ends were cut back, 1 base at V and 3 bases at J, with 7 bases in the middle.

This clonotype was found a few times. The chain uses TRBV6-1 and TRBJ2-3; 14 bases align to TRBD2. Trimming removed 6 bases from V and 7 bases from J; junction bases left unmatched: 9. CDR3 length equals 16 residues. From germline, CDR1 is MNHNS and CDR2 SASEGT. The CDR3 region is CASSGTSGGLVYTQYF. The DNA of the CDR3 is TGTGCCAGCAGCGGGACTAGCGGGGGACTCGTTTATACGCAGTATTTT.

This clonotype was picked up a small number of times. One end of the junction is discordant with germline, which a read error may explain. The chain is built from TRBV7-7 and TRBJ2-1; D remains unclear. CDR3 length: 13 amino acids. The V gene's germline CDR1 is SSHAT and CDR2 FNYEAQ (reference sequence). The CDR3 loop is CASSLGSANEQFF. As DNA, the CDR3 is TGTGCTAGCAGCTTAGGATCGGCCAATGAGCAGTTCTTC.

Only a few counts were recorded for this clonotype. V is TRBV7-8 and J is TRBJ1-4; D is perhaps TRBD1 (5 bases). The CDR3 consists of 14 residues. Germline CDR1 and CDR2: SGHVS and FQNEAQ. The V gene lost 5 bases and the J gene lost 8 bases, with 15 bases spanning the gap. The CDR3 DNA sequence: TGTGCCAGCAGCCACCTAGGGGAGTGGGAAAAACTGTTTTTT. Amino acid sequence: CASSHLGEWEKLFF.

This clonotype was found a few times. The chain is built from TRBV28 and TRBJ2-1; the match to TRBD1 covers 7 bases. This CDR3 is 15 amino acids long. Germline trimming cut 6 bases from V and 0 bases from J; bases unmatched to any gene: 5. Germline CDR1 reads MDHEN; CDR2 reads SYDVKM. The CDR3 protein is CASSVDRSSYNEQFF. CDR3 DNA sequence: TGTGCCAGCAGCGTGGACAGGAGCTCCTACAATGAGCAGTTCTTC.

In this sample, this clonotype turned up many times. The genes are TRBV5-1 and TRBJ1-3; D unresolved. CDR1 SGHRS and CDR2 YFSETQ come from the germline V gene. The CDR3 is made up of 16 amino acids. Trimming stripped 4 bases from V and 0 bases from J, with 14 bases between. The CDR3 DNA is TGCGCCAGCAGCGCCCGGGCCAGCCTCTCTGGAAACACCATATATTTT. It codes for CASSARASLSGNTIYF.

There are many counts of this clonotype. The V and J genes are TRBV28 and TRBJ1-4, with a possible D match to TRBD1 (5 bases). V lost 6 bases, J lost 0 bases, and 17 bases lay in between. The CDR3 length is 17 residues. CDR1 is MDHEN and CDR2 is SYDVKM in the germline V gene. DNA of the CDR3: TGTGCCAGCAGCCGGACGACAGCTATGTCAACTAATGAAAAACTGTTTTTT. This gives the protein CASSRTTAMSTNEKLFF.

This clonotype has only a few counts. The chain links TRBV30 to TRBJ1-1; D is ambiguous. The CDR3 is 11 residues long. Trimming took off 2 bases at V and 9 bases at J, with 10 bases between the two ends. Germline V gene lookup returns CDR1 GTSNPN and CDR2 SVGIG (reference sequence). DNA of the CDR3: TGTGCCTGGAGTTGGGAGGGTAAAGCTTTCTTT. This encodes CAWSWEGKAFF. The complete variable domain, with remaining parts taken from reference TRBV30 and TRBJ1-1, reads SQTIHQWPATLVQPVGSPLSLECTVEGTSNPNLYWYRQAAGRGLQLLFYSVGIGQISSEVPQNLSASRPQDRQFILSSKKLLLSDSGFYLCAWSWEGKAFFGQGTRLTVV.

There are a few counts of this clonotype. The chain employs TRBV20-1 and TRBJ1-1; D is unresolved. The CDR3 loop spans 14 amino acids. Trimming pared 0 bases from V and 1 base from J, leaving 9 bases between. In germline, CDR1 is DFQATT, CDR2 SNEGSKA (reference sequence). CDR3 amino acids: CSARDVTKNTEAFF. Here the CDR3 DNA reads TGCAGTGCTAGAGACGTGACAAAGAACACTGAAGCTTTCTTT.

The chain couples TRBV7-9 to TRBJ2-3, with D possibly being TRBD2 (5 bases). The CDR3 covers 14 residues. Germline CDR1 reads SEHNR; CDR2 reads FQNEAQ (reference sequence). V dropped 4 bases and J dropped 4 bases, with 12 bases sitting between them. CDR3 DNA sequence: TGTGCCAGCAGCTCAATTCAGAGGGCAGATACGCAGTATTTT. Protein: CASSSIQRADTQYF.

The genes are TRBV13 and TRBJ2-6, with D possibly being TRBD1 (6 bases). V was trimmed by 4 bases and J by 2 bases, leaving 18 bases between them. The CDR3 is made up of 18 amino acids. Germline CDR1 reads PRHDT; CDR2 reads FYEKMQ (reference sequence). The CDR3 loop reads CASSSPANRAAGANVLTF. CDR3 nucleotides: TGTGCCAGCAGCTCCCCAGCCAACAGGGCGGCTGGGGCCAACGTCCTGACTTTC.

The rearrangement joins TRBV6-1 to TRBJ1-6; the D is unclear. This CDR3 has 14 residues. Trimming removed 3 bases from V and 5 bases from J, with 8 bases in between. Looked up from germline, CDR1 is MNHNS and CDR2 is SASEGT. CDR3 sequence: CASSEWINNSPLHF. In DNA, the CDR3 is TGTGCCAGCAGTGAGTGGATAAATAATTCACCCCTCCACTTT.

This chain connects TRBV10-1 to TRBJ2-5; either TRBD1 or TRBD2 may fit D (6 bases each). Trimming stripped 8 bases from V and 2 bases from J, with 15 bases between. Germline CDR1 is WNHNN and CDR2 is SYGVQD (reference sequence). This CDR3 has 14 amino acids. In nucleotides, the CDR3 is TGCGCCAGCGGCGGGACAAGGGGACAAGAGACCCAGTACTTC. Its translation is CASGGTRGQETQYF.

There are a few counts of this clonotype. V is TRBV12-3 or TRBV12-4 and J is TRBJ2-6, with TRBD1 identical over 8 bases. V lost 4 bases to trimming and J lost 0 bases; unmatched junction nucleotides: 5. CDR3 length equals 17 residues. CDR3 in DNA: TGTGCCAGCAGTTCCCGCGGGACAGGCTCTGGGGCCAACGTCCTGACTTTC. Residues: CASSSRGTGSGANVLTF.

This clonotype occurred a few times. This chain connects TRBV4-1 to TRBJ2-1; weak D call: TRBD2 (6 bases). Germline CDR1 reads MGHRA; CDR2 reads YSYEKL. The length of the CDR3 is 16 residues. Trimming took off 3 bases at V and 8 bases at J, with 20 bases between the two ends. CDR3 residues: CASSQGAGPLGDEQFF. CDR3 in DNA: TGCGCCAGCAGCCAGGGTGCGGGGCCCCTAGGTGATGAGCAGTTCTTC.

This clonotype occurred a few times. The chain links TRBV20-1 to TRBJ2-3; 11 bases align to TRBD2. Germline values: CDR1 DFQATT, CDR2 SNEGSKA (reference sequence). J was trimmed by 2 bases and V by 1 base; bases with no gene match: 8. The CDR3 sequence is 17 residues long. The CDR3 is CSARGRASGGSTDTQYF. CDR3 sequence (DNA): TGCAGTGCTAGAGGTCGGGCTAGCGGGGGGTCCACAGATACGCAGTATTTT.

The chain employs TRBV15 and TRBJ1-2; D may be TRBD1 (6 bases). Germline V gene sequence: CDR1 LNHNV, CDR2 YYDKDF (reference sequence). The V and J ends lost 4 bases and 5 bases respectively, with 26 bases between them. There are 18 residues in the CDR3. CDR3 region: CATSKGGGDVSIRYGYTF. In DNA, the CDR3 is TGTGCCACCAGCAAAGGGGGAGGGGATGTCTCCATTCGGTATGGCTACACCTTC.

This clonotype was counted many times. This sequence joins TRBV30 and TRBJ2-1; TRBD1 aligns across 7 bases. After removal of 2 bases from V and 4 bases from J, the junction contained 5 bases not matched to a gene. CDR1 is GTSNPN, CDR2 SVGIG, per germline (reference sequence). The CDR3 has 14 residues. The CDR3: CAWSRRDSYNEQFF. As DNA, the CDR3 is TGTGCCTGGAGTAGAAGGGACAGTTACAATGAGCAGTTCTTC. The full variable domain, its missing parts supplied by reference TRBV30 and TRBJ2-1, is SQTIHQWPATLVQPVGSPLSLECTVEGTSNPNLYWYRQAAGRGLQLLFYSVGIGQISSEVPQNLSASRPQDRQFILSSKKLLLSDSGFYLCAWSRRDSYNEQFFGPGTRLTVL.

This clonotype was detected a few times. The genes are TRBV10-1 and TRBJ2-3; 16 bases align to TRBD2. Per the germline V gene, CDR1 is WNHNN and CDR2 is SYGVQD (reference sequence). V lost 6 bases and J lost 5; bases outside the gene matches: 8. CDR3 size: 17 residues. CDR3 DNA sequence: TGCGCCAGCAGCCCCGGGACTAGCGGGGGGGCCCAAGATACGCAGTATTTT. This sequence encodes CASSPGTSGGAQDTQYF.

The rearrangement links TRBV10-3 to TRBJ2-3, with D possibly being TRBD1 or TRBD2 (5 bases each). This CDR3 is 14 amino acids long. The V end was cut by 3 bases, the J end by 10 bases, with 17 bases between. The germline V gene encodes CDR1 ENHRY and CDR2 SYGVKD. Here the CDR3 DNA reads TGTGCCATCAGTGAAGGCAGGGCCGAGGGAGCGCAGTATTTT. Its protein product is CAISEGRAEGAQYF.

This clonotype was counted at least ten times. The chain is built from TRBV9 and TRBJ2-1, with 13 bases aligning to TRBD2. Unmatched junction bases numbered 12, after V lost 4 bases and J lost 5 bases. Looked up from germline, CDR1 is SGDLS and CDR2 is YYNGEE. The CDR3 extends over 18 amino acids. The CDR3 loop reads CASSRGGLAGELNNEQFF. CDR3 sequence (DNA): TGTGCCAGCAGCCGAGGAGGACTAGCGGGAGAACTGAACAATGAGCAGTTCTTC.